This entry describes one TCR beta chain. Its antigen remains unknown. The CDR3 contains 15 residues. V shed 3 bases and J shed 7 bases, with 16 bases lying between them. Germline V gene lookup returns CDR1 MGHDK and CDR2 SYGVNS. The sample is drawn from a study of cytomegalovirus exposure and HLA in healthy donors. Study-wide results and caveats: Roughly uniform depth of sequencing across donors was assumed in presence/absence analyses. Most TCR beta V segments were productive about 90% or about 30% of the time in an earlier analysis. The study dropped some indistinguishable V segments, TRBV6-2 and TRBV6-3 among them.

This PCR relied on a set of 60 Vbeta primers and 13 Jbeta primers. In the study's own analysis: Later, tens of millions of unique TCR beta chains were counted in an analysis, and around 11 million of them were shared. Some clones are missing from TCRdb's copy, which holds only in-frame ones; the method was immunoSEQ multiplex PCR. V and J calls and clone size are copied from that table; D and trimming were computed from the DNA. The sample includes 150,000 to 200,000 clones, about four fifths of them seen just once. The gene calls are TRBV25-1 and TRBJ1-3, with D tentatively TRBD1 (5 bases). The receptor comes from a boy between 10 and 17 years old in good health and CMV-seronegative. The sequencing input was PBMCs. The CDR3 DNA is TGTGCCAGCAGTGAGGAAAGGGGCCAAAGCAACACCATATATTTT. Protein: CASSEERGQSNTIYF.